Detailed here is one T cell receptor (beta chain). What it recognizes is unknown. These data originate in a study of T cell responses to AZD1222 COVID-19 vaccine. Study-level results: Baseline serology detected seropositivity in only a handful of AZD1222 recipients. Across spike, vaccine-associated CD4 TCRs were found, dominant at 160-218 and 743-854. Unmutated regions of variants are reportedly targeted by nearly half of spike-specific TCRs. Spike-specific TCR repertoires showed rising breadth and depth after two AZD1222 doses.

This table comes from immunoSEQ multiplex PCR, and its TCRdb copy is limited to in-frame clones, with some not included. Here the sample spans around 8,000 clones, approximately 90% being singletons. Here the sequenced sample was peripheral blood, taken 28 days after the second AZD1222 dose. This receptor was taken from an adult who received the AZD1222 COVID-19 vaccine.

Here the CDR3 DNA reads TGTGCCAGCAATCTTGCCACAACTGAAGCTTTCTTT. This sequence encodes CASNLATTEAFF. The rearrangement uses TRBV6-5 and TRBJ1-1; unclear D gene. This CDR3 spans 12 amino acids. V lost 7 bases to trimming and J lost 5 bases, with 11 bases between them. Germline V CDR1 and CDR2: MNHEY, SVGAGI.